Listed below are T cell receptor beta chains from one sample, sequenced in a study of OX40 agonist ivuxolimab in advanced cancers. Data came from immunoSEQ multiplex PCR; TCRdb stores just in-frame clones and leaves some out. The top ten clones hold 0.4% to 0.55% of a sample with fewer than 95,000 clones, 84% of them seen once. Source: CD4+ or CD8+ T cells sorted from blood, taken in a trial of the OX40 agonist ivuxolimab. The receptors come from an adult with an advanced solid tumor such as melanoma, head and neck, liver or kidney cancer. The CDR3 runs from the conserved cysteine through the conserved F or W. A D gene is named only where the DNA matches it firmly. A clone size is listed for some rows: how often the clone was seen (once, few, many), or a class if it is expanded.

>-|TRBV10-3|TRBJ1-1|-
CASRTQNTEAFF
TGTGCCTCTAGGACACAGAACACTGAAGCTTTCTTT
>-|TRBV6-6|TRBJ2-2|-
CASSWQNTGELFF
TGTGCCAGCAGTTGGCAGAACACCGGGGAGCTGTTTTTT
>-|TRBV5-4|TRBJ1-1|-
CASSPGGGQGNTEAFF
TGTGCCAGCAGCCCGGGGGGTGGGCAGGGGAACACTGAAGCTTTCTTT
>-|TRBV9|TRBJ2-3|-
CASSTGTWDTQYF
TGTGCCAGCAGCACTGGGACGTGGGATACGCAGTATTTT
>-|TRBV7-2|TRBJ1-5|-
CASSFAGTNQPQHF
TGTGCCAGCAGCTTCGCAGGGACCAATCAGCCCCAGCATTTT
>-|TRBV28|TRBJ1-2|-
CASNLGGAAGYGYTF
TGTGCCAGCAACCTAGGGGGGGCGGCGGGATATGGCTACACCTTC
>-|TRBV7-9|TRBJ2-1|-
CASSLTQGNEQFF
TGTGCCAGCAGCTTAACTCAGGGGAATGAGCAGTTCTTC
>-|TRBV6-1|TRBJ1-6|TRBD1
CASSNGQGNSPLHF
TGTGCCAGCAGTAACGGACAGGGAAATTCACCCCTCCACTTT
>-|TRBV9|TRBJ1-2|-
CASSGIGSIGRRGEGYTF
TGTGCCAGCAGCGGAATCGGGTCTATAGGAAGAAGGGGCGAGGGCTACACCTTC
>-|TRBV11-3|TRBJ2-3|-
CASSRGWGTDTQYF
TGTGCCAGCAGCCGAGGGTGGGGCACAGATACGCAGTATTTT
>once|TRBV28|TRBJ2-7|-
CASRTNHGEQYF
TGTGCCAGCAGGACTAACCACGGGGAGCAGTACTTC
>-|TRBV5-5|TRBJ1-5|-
CASSLRWDTVPHF
TGTGCCAGCAGCTTGCGGTGGGACACGGTCCCGCATTTT
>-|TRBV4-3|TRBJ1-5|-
CASSQEAGQPQHF
TGCGCCAGCAGCCAAGAGGCGGGCCAGCCCCAGCATTTT
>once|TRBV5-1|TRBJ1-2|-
CASSLGGPGMDGYTF
TGCGCCAGCAGCTTAGGAGGTCCCGGTATGGATGGCTACACCTTC
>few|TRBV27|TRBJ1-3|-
CASSLSNFGNTIYF
TGTGCCAGCAGTTTGTCCAATTTTGGAAACACCATATATTTT
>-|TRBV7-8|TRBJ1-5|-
CASSSSLSGANQPQHF
TGTGCCAGCAGCTCCAGCCTTTCGGGGGCCAATCAGCCCCAGCATTTT
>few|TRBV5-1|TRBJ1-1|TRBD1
CASSPGTEGTAFF
TGCGCCAGCAGCCCAGGGACAGAGGGTACAGCTTTCTTT
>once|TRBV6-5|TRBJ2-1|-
CASSYSGSRREQFF
TGTGCCAGCAGTTACTCGGGTTCTCGGCGAGAGCAGTTCTTC
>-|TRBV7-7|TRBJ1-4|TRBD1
CASSLRTGQKLFF
TGTGCCAGCAGCTTACGGACAGGGCAAAAACTGTTTTTT
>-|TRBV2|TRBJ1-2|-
CASNQGPGYTF
TGTGCCAGTAATCAGGGGCCTGGCTACACCTTC
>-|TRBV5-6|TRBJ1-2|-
CASSLEQNYGYTF
TGTGCCAGCAGCTTGGAACAAAACTATGGCTACACCTTC
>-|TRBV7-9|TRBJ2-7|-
CASSLGGRDEQYF
TGTGCCAGCAGCTTAGGAGGACGGGACGAGCAGTACTTC
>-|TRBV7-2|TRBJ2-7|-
CASSQTRGPSYEQYF
TGTGCCAGCAGCCAGACGCGGGGACCCTCCTACGAGCAGTACTTC
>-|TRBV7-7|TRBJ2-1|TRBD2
CASSLRAGIYNEQFF
TGTGCCAGCAGCTTAAGAGCGGGAATTTACAATGAGCAGTTCTTC
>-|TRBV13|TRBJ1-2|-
CASSPAAESYTF
TGTGCCAGCAGCCCCGCCGCAGAGAGCTACACCTTC
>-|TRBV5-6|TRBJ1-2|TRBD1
CASQGTGGSIYGYTF
TGTGCCAGCCAAGGGACAGGGGGCTCTATCTATGGCTACACCTTC
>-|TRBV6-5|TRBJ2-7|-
CASSPYRSSYEQYF
TGTGCCAGCAGTCCTTACAGGAGCTCCTACGAGCAGTACTTC
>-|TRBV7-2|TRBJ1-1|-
CASREGWGEAFF
TGTGCCAGCAGAGAAGGGTGGGGAGAGGCTTTCTTT
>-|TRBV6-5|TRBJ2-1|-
CASKGVSEQFF
TGTGCCAGCAAGGGAGTCAGTGAGCAGTTCTTC
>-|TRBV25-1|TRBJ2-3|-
CASSAPPTQYF
TGTGCCAGCAGTGCCCCCCCCACGCAGTATTTT
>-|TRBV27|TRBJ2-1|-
CASSLSRARDEQFF
TGTGCCAGCAGTTTATCGCGGGCTAGGGATGAGCAGTTCTTC
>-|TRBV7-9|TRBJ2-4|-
CASSKPGANIQYF
TGTGCCAGCAGCAAGCCGGGAGCCAACATTCAGTACTTC
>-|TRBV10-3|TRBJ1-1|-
CAISESLRFEAFF
TGTGCCATCAGTGAGTCCCTTCGGTTCGAAGCTTTCTTT
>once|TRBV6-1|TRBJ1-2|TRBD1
CASSESPGQGFF
TGTGCCAGCAGCGAGTCCCCGGGACAGGGCTTCTTC
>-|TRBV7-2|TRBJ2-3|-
CASSQQEVDTQYF
TGTGCCAGCAGCCAACAGGAAGTGGATACGCAGTATTTT
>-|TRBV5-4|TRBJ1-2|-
CASSLSATGKRGYTF
TGTGCCAGCAGCTTGTCTGCAACAGGGAAGAGAGGCTACACCTTC
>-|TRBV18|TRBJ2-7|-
CASSPRTGNSYEQYF
TGTGCCAGCTCACCGAGAACAGGGAACTCCTACGAGCAGTACTTC
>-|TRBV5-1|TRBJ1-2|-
CASSLRSAGTNNLNYGYTF
TGCGCCAGCAGCTTAAGGTCGGCCGGGACAAATAATCTAAACTATGGCTACACCTTC
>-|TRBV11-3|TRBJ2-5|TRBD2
CASSPRTSSETQYF
TGTGCCAGCAGCCCCCGGACTAGCAGTGAGACCCAGTACTTC
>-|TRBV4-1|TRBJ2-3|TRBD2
CASSPGLAGTLRTDTQYF
TGCGCCAGCAGCCCGGGACTAGCGGGGACCCTTCGCACAGATACGCAGTATTTT
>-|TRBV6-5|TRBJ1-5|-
CASRRVRNQPQHF
TGTGCCAGCAGGAGGGTCCGCAATCAGCCCCAGCATTTT
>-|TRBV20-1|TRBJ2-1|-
CSASILNEQFF
TGCAGTGCTAGTATCCTAAACGAGCAGTTCTTC
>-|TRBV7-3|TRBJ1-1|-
CASSLGWGTQNTEAFF
TGTGCCAGCAGCTTAGGCTGGGGGACGCAGAACACTGAAGCTTTCTTT
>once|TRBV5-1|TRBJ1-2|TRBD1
CASSYRTGVGYTF
TGCGCCAGCAGCTATAGGACAGGGGTGGGCTACACCTTC
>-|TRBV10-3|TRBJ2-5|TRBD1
CAISEATGQETQYF
TGTGCCATCAGTGAGGCGACAGGGCAAGAGACCCAGTACTTC
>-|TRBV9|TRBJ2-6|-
CASSVDVQQLGTSGANVLTF
TGTGCCAGCAGCGTAGACGTCCAACAATTAGGGACCTCTGGGGCCAACGTCCTGACTTTC
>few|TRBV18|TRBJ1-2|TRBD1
CASSPGGQGHGYTF
TGTGCCAGCTCACCCGGGGGACAGGGCCACGGCTACACCTTC
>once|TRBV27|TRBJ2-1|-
CASTRGGLNRYNEQFF
TGTGCCAGCACTCGGGGCGGCCTAAATAGATACAATGAGCAGTTCTTC
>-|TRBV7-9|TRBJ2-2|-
CASSHGTTTGELFF
TGTGCCAGCAGCCACGGGACAACCACCGGGGAGCTGTTTTTT
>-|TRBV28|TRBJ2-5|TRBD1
CASSSTGQGARETQYF
TGTGCCAGCAGTTCCACCGGACAGGGGGCGCGGGAGACCCAGTACTTC
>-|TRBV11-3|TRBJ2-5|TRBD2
CASSSGLAGLETQYF
TGTGCCAGCAGCTCTGGGCTAGCGGGGTTGGAGACCCAGTACTTC
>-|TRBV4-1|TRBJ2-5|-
CASSQWAQETQYF
TGCGCCAGCAGCCAATGGGCTCAAGAGACCCAGTACTTC
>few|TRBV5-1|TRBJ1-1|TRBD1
CASSWAGGHTEAFF
TGCGCCAGCAGCTGGGCAGGGGGCCACACTGAAGCTTTCTTT
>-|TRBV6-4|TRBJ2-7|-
CASSEIGDPVYEQYF
TGTGCCAGCAGCGAGATCGGGGACCCCGTCTACGAGCAGTACTTC
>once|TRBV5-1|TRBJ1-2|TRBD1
CASSSTGYDGYTF
TGCGCCAGCAGTTCGACAGGGTATGATGGCTACACCTTC